Listed below are T cell receptor beta chains from one sample, sequenced in a study of PD-1 blockade in classical Hodgkin lymphoma. Only in-frame clones appear in the TCRdb table, and some are missing; sequencing was by immunoSEQ multiplex PCR. This sample has 95,000 or so clones, with around 80% found just once. The sequences come from peripheral blood mononuclear cells (PBMCs), collected at baseline. The receptors derive from a human donor with classical Hodgkin lymphoma. Both conserved end residues are part of each CDR3. Fields, in order: J gene, D gene, V gene, clone size, CDR3 protein, CDR3 DNA. The D gene is left open where the match is weak. Clone sizes are given selectively: once, few, many, or a class where the clone is expanded.

j_gene: TRBJ2-1; d_gene: NA; v_gene: TRBV5-1; abundance: NA; CDR3aa: CASSAGHANEQFF; CDR3nt: TGCGCCAGCAGCGCCGGACACGCCAATGAGCAGTTCTTC
j_gene: TRBJ2-3; d_gene: TRBD2; v_gene: TRBV6-1; abundance: NA; CDR3aa: CASAAGDETDTQYF; CDR3nt: TGTGCCAGCGCGGCGGGGGATGAAACAGATACGCAGTATTTT
j_gene: TRBJ1-5; d_gene: NA; v_gene: TRBV9; abundance: NA; CDR3aa: CASSVVRGSCQPQHF; CDR3nt: TGTGCCAGCAGCGTAGTCCGGGGTTCGTGTCAGCCCCAGCATTTT
j_gene: TRBJ2-3; d_gene: NA; v_gene: TRBV18; abundance: NA; CDR3aa: CASSPTSTDTQYF; CDR3nt: TGTGCCAGCTCCCCAACGAGCACAGATACGCAGTATTTT
j_gene: TRBJ1-4; d_gene: NA; v_gene: TRBV15; abundance: NA; CDR3aa: CATSVGSSYEKLFF; CDR3nt: TGTGCCACCAGCGTCGGGTCGTCGTATGAAAAACTGTTTTTT
j_gene: TRBJ2-7; d_gene: TRBD1; v_gene: TRBV27; abundance: once; CDR3aa: CASSFRTGDRGYEQYF; CDR3nt: TGTGCCAGCAGTTTTCGAACAGGGGATCGGGGCTACGAGCAGTACTTC
j_gene: TRBJ1-1; d_gene: NA; v_gene: TRBV28; abundance: few; CDR3aa: CASRRTLPGSATFF; CDR3nt: TGTGCCAGCAGGAGAACACTTCCGGGATCGGCGACTTTCTTT
j_gene: TRBJ2-3; d_gene: NA; v_gene: TRBV29-1; abundance: NA; CDR3aa: CSVLADTQYF; CDR3nt: TGCAGCGTCCTAGCAGATACGCAGTATTTT
j_gene: TRBJ2-1; d_gene: TRBD1; v_gene: TRBV9; abundance: NA; CDR3aa: CASSVGEGAYGDEQFF; CDR3nt: TGTGCCAGCAGCGTAGGAGAGGGGGCATATGGGGATGAGCAGTTCTTC
j_gene: TRBJ2-7; d_gene: NA; v_gene: TRBV10-3; abundance: NA; CDR3aa: CAISPEPYEQYF; CDR3nt: TGTGCCATCAGCCCGGAACCCTACGAGCAGTACTTC
j_gene: TRBJ2-1; d_gene: NA; v_gene: TRBV21-1; abundance: few; CDR3aa: CASSKGGGDQPYNEQFF; CDR3nt: TGTGCCAGCAGCAAAGGGGGGGGTGACCAGCCTTACAATGAGCAGTTCTTC
j_gene: TRBJ2-1; d_gene: NA; v_gene: TRBV5-4; abundance: NA; CDR3aa: CASSFLRGSGDNEQFF; CDR3nt: TGTGCCAGCAGCTTCCTGAGGGGGAGTGGGGACAATGAGCAGTTCTTC
j_gene: TRBJ1-5; d_gene: NA; v_gene: TRBV10-3; abundance: NA; CDR3aa: CAISVQSNQPQHF; CDR3nt: TGTGCCATCAGTGTGCAGAGCAATCAGCCCCAGCATTTT
j_gene: TRBJ1-5; d_gene: TRBD1; v_gene: TRBV6-1; abundance: NA; CDR3aa: CASSERRGRGNQPQHF; CDR3nt: TGTGCCAGCAGTGAAAGGAGGGGGCGCGGCAATCAGCCCCAGCATTTT
j_gene: TRBJ1-3; d_gene: NA; v_gene: TRBV5-1; abundance: NA; CDR3aa: CASSLDGHPGNTIYF; CDR3nt: TGCGCCAGCAGCTTGGATGGCCATCCCGGAAACACCATATATTTT
j_gene: TRBJ2-7; d_gene: NA; v_gene: TRBV27; abundance: NA; CDR3aa: CASSFQGGYEQYF; CDR3nt: TGTGCCAGCAGTTTCCAGGGAGGCTACGAGCAGTACTTC
j_gene: TRBJ2-7; d_gene: NA; v_gene: TRBV19; abundance: NA; CDR3aa: CASNSGVGEQYF; CDR3nt: TGTGCCAGTAACAGCGGCGTGGGGGAGCAGTACTTC
j_gene: TRBJ2-5; d_gene: NA; v_gene: TRBV5-1; abundance: NA; CDR3aa: CASSLILASETQYF; CDR3nt: TGCGCCAGCAGCTTGATCTTGGCCTCGGAGACCCAGTACTTC
j_gene: TRBJ1-2; d_gene: NA; v_gene: TRBV5-1; abundance: NA; CDR3aa: CASSLEATASYGYTF; CDR3nt: TGCGCCAGCAGCTTGGAGGCGACAGCGAGCTATGGCTACACCTTC
j_gene: TRBJ1-1; d_gene: TRBD1; v_gene: TRBV19; abundance: NA; CDR3aa: CASRSIEGDRRYTEAFF; CDR3nt: TGTGCCAGTAGAAGTATAGAGGGGGACAGGAGGTACACTGAAGCTTTCTTT
j_gene: TRBJ2-7; d_gene: NA; v_gene: TRBV27; abundance: NA; CDR3aa: CASSFQGLASYEQYF; CDR3nt: TGTGCCAGCAGTTTCCAGGGACTCGCTTCCTACGAGCAGTACTTC
j_gene: TRBJ2-7; d_gene: TRBD2; v_gene: TRBV6-5; abundance: NA; CDR3aa: CASKGTSGSYEQYF; CDR3nt: TGTGCCAGCAAAGGGACTAGCGGGAGCTACGAGCAGTACTTC
j_gene: TRBJ2-7; d_gene: NA; v_gene: TRBV19; abundance: NA; CDR3aa: CASSKVGSYEQYF; CDR3nt: TGTGCCAGTAGTAAGGTAGGATCCTACGAGCAGTACTTC
j_gene: TRBJ1-2; d_gene: NA; v_gene: TRBV5-4; abundance: NA; CDR3aa: CASSLDREGGYTF; CDR3nt: TGTGCCAGCAGCTTGGACAGGGAAGGTGGCTACACCTTC
j_gene: TRBJ2-1; d_gene: NA; v_gene: TRBV6-6; abundance: NA; CDR3aa: CASSPSGGYPPGIF; CDR3nt: TGTGCCAGCAGTCCCTCCGGGGGCTACCCACCCGGGATCTTC
j_gene: TRBJ1-1; d_gene: TRBD1; v_gene: TRBV5-1; abundance: few; CDR3aa: CASSLYRGRTEAFF; CDR3nt: TGCGCCAGCAGCTTATACAGGGGGCGGACTGAAGCTTTCTTT
j_gene: TRBJ2-7; d_gene: TRBD1; v_gene: TRBV18; abundance: once; CDR3aa: CASSPVGQGWYEQYF; CDR3nt: TGTGCCAGCTCACCTGTGGGACAGGGGTGGTACGAGCAGTACTTC
j_gene: TRBJ1-3; d_gene: NA; v_gene: TRBV5-1; abundance: NA; CDR3aa: CASSGVGNTIYF; CDR3nt: TGCGCCAGCAGCGGGGTTGGAAACACCATATATTTT
j_gene: TRBJ2-2; d_gene: NA; v_gene: TRBV5-1; abundance: NA; CDR3aa: CASSLAVPGRPDTGELFF; CDR3nt: TGCGCCAGCAGTCTCGCGGTTCCAGGGAGGCCGGACACCGGGGAGCTGTTTTTT
j_gene: TRBJ1-1; d_gene: NA; v_gene: TRBV7-9; abundance: NA; CDR3aa: CASSTQGGNTEAFF; CDR3nt: TGTGCCAGCAGCACCCAGGGTGGGAACACTGAAGCTTTCTTT
j_gene: TRBJ1-5; d_gene: NA; v_gene: TRBV4-2; abundance: NA; CDR3aa: CASSRLGGLSQGQPQHF; CDR3nt: TGTGCCAGCAGCCGGCTGGGCGGACTGTCTCAGGGGCAGCCCCAGCATTTT
j_gene: TRBJ2-7; d_gene: NA; v_gene: TRBV30; abundance: NA; CDR3aa: CAWTRDPPYEQYF; CDR3nt: TGTGCCTGGACCAGGGACCCCCCCTACGAGCAGTACTTC
j_gene: TRBJ2-5; d_gene: NA; v_gene: TRBV19; abundance: once; CDR3aa: CASSIRTIGGGTQYF; CDR3nt: TGTGCCAGTAGTATACGGACTATCGGGGGAGGGACCCAGTACTTC
j_gene: TRBJ1-1; d_gene: NA; v_gene: TRBV27; abundance: NA; CDR3aa: CASSLTRLNTEAFF; CDR3nt: TGTGCCAGCAGTTTAACCCGCCTGAACACTGAAGCTTTCTTT
j_gene: TRBJ2-5; d_gene: NA; v_gene: TRBV5-6; abundance: NA; CDR3aa: CASSLGQQETQYF; CDR3nt: TGTGCCAGCAGCTTGGGACAGCAAGAGACCCAGTACTTC
j_gene: TRBJ2-3; d_gene: NA; v_gene: TRBV9; abundance: once; CDR3aa: CASSVAPDLLDTQYF; CDR3nt: TGTGCCAGCAGCGTAGCCCCCGATCTGTTGGATACGCAGTATTTT
j_gene: TRBJ1-5; d_gene: TRBD1; v_gene: TRBV7-8; abundance: NA; CDR3aa: CASSSAAITGGQPQHF; CDR3nt: TGTGCCAGCAGTTCAGCAGCAATAACAGGGGGGCAGCCCCAGCATTTT
j_gene: TRBJ2-3; d_gene: NA; v_gene: TRBV11-2; abundance: NA; CDR3aa: CASSARSGSGTDTQYF; CDR3nt: TGTGCCAGCAGCGCCCGTAGCGGTTCGGGCACAGATACGCAGTATTTT
j_gene: TRBJ1-2; d_gene: NA; v_gene: TRBV10-3; abundance: NA; CDR3aa: CAIRGWADNYGYTF; CDR3nt: TGTGCCATCCGGGGTTGGGCGGACAACTATGGCTACACCTTC
j_gene: TRBJ1-5; d_gene: TRBD1; v_gene: TRBV19; abundance: NA; CDR3aa: CASRITGGSHQPQHF; CDR3nt: TGTGCCAGCCGGATCACAGGGGGCTCGCATCAGCCCCAGCATTTT
j_gene: TRBJ2-3; d_gene: NA; v_gene: TRBV27; abundance: NA; CDR3aa: CASRGTDTDTQYF; CDR3nt: TGTGCCAGCAGAGGGACCGACACAGATACGCAGTATTTT
j_gene: TRBJ1-1; d_gene: NA; v_gene: TRBV19; abundance: NA; CDR3aa: CASSFSQGLVTMNTEAFF; CDR3nt: TGTGCCAGTAGTTTCTCACAGGGACTGGTGACGATGAACACTGAAGCTTTCTTT
j_gene: TRBJ2-7; d_gene: TRBD2; v_gene: TRBV7-9; abundance: NA; CDR3aa: CASSRGSGRVYEQYF; CDR3nt: TGTGCCAGCAGCCGGGGGAGCGGGAGAGTTTACGAGCAGTACTTC
j_gene: TRBJ1-2; d_gene: TRBD1; v_gene: TRBV6-5; abundance: NA; CDR3aa: CASSSITGGAAYGYTF; CDR3nt: TGTGCCAGCAGTTCTATTACAGGGGGCGCTGCCTATGGCTACACCTTC
j_gene: TRBJ1-1; d_gene: NA; v_gene: TRBV10-3; abundance: NA; CDR3aa: CAISENNVGGTVAFF; CDR3nt: TGTGCCATCAGTGAGAACAACGTCGGCGGGACCGTTGCTTTCTTT
j_gene: TRBJ1-1; d_gene: NA; v_gene: TRBV6-6; abundance: NA; CDR3aa: CASSWERGSTEAFF; CDR3nt: TGTGCCAGCAGTTGGGAGCGGGGGTCCACTGAAGCTTTCTTT
j_gene: TRBJ1-1; d_gene: NA; v_gene: TRBV19; abundance: NA; CDR3aa: CASSIERSGAEAFF; CDR3nt: TGTGCCAGTAGTATAGAGAGGAGTGGTGCTGAAGCTTTCTTT
j_gene: TRBJ1-2; d_gene: TRBD1; v_gene: TRBV6-1; abundance: few; CDR3aa: CASSEVSAGGGYGYTF; CDR3nt: TGTGCCAGCAGTGAAGTAAGCGCAGGGGGCGGCTATGGCTACACCTTC
j_gene: TRBJ2-7; d_gene: NA; v_gene: TRBV2; abundance: NA; CDR3aa: CASSDSAYEQYF; CDR3nt: TGTGCCAGCAGTGACAGCGCCTACGAGCAGTACTTC
j_gene: TRBJ1-1; d_gene: NA; v_gene: TRBV28; abundance: NA; CDR3aa: CASSPGLWGSFF; CDR3nt: TGTGCCAGCAGTCCCGGACTCTGGGGATCTTTCTTT
j_gene: TRBJ2-3; d_gene: TRBD2; v_gene: TRBV19; abundance: NA; CDR3aa: CASRTTSGRFGDTQYF; CDR3nt: TGTGCCAGTAGGACGACTAGCGGGAGATTCGGGGATACGCAGTATTTT
j_gene: TRBJ2-5; d_gene: TRBD2; v_gene: TRBV28; abundance: NA; CDR3aa: CASRPMAGREETQYF; CDR3nt: TGTGCCAGCAGACCCATGGCCGGGAGGGAGGAGACCCAGTACTTC
j_gene: TRBJ1-1; d_gene: TRBD1; v_gene: TRBV6-5; abundance: NA; CDR3aa: CASSKRTGGTEAFF; CDR3nt: TGTGCCAGCAGTAAACGGACAGGAGGGACTGAAGCTTTCTTT
j_gene: TRBJ2-3; d_gene: TRBD2; v_gene: TRBV5-1; abundance: NA; CDR3aa: CASSRSPPSSGRADTQYF; CDR3nt: TGCGCCAGCAGCCGGTCTCCGCCCTCTAGCGGGCGGGCAGATACGCAGTATTTT
j_gene: TRBJ2-5; d_gene: TRBD1; v_gene: TRBV6-6; abundance: NA; CDR3aa: CATSQTGSETQYF; CDR3nt: TGTGCCACCTCCCAGACAGGGTCGGAGACCCAGTACTTC
j_gene: TRBJ2-1; d_gene: NA; v_gene: TRBV5-1; abundance: NA; CDR3aa: CASSFRDVGNEQFF; CDR3nt: TGCGCCAGCAGCTTCAGGGATGTGGGCAATGAGCAGTTCTTC
j_gene: TRBJ1-1; d_gene: TRBD1; v_gene: TRBV5-6; abundance: once; CDR3aa: CASSKLGQVPEAFF; CDR3nt: TGTGCCAGCAGCAAACTCGGACAGGTCCCTGAAGCTTTCTTT
j_gene: TRBJ2-1; d_gene: TRBD2; v_gene: TRBV5-5; abundance: NA; CDR3aa: CASSPLGTSGSSSYNEQFF; CDR3nt: TGTGCCAGCAGCCCCCTGGGGACTAGCGGGTCTAGCTCCTACAATGAGCAGTTCTTC
j_gene: TRBJ1-1; d_gene: TRBD1; v_gene: TRBV19; abundance: NA; CDR3aa: CASSIDRGRTEAFF; CDR3nt: TGTGCCAGTAGTATAGACAGGGGGCGAACTGAAGCTTTCTTT